These 16 T cell receptor beta chains were all obtained from the same sample, sequenced in a study of early T cells in non-severe SARS-CoV-2 infection. In TCRdb, the 5' RACE reads were re-called with MiXCR into one record per CDR3 protein. The repertoire holds fewer than 55,000 distinct CDR3 sequences, with around 9.1% as singletons. The sample comprised whole blood. All receptors derive from an adult who was a healthcare worker with PCR-confirmed SARS-CoV-2 infection or an uninfected control (not recorded which).

This clonotype was found many times. V is TRBV12-3 or TRBV12-4 and J is TRBJ2-3; tentative D call: TRBD1 (5 bases). V gave up 3 bases and J gave up 0 bases, with 7 bases separating them. This CDR3 has 14 amino acids. CDR3 nucleotide sequence: TGTGCCAGCAGTTTTCAGGGAAGCACAGATACGCAGTATTTT. Amino acids: CASSFQGSTDTQYF.

In this sample, this clonotype turned up many times. The chain couples TRBV14 to TRBJ2-1; D is undetermined. The CDR3 contains 14 residues. Germline CDR1 and CDR2: SGHDN and FVKESK. V gave up 5 bases and J gave up 0 bases, with 8 bases separating them. DNA for the CDR3: TGTGCCAGCAGCGCTCTAAGCTCCTACAATGAGCAGTTCTTC. The encoded protein is CASSALSSYNEQFF.

This clonotype has at least ten counts. This sequence joins TRBV5-5 and TRBJ2-5, with 7 bases fitting TRBD1. There are 14 residues in the CDR3. CDR1 and CDR2 (germline): SGHKS, YYEKEE (reference sequence). Unmatched junction bases numbered 6, after V lost 5 bases and J lost 2 bases. CDR3 region: CASRRDRVQETQYF. CDR3 nucleotides: TGTGCCAGCAGAAGAGACAGGGTTCAAGAGACCCAGTACTTC.

This clonotype was counted at least ten times. The J gene is TRBJ2-2, the V gene TRBV20-1; TRBD1 matches at 7 bases. The CDR3 sequence is 14 residues long. V lost 4 bases, J lost 7 bases, and 9 bases stayed unmatched. In germline, CDR1 is DFQATT, CDR2 SNEGSKA (reference sequence). Here the CDR3 DNA reads TGCAGTGCTATCTTCGGGACAGACAGCGGGGAGCTGTTTTTT. Encoded protein: CSAIFGTDSGELFF.

By share, this clonotype counts as medium-sized (0.01 to 0.1%). The V call is TRBV5-4, the J call TRBJ1-2; weak D call: TRBD1 (5 bases). V lost 5 bases and J 13 bases, leaving 18 bases between the germline ends. The length of the CDR3 is 12 residues. Germline CDR1 is SGHNT and CDR2 is YYREEE (reference sequence). The CDR3 reads CASRNFQGSPTF. As DNA, the CDR3 is TGTGCCAGCAGGAATTTCCAGGGCTCACCCACCTTC.

This chain links TRBV12-3 or TRBV12-4 with TRBJ2-1, with 9 nucleotides matching TRBD1. There are 17 residues in the CDR3. Germline trimming cut 5 bases from V and 6 bases from J; bases unmatched to any gene: 14. The CDR3 protein is CASSGQGSVLDSNEQFF. As DNA, the CDR3 is TGTGCCAGCAGTGGACAGGGGTCAGTTCTAGACTCCAATGAGCAGTTCTTC.

This clonotype was counted at least ten times. This chain uses TRBV2 with TRBJ2-1; 10 positions agree with TRBD2. V lost 1 base, J lost 6 bases, and 3 bases stayed unmatched. The CDR3 length is 15 residues. Germline CDR1 is SNHLY and CDR2 is FYNNEI. CDR3 amino acids: CASSEEASGSNEQFF. The CDR3 nucleotides read TGTGCCAGCAGTGAAGAGGCTAGCGGGAGCAATGAGCAGTTCTTC.

Only a few counts were recorded for this clonotype. V is TRBV19 and J is TRBJ2-3; 8 bases are a match to TRBD1. After removal of 2 bases from V and 5 bases from J, the junction contained 6 bases not matched to a gene. Germline CDR1 and CDR2: LNHDA and SQIVND (reference sequence). The CDR3 has 15 residues. As DNA, the CDR3 is TGTGCCAGTAGTATACACAGGGGGTCCGGAGATACGCAGTATTTT. It is translated as CASSIHRGSGDTQYF.

There are many counts of this clonotype. This sequence joins TRBV4-3 and TRBJ2-1; 7 bases align to TRBD2. This CDR3 spans 14 amino acids. Germline V CDR1 and CDR2: LGHNA, YSLEER. The J segment lost 13 bases and the V segment lost 2 bases, leaving 11 bases of the junction unmatched. The DNA for the CDR3 is TGCGCCAGCAGCCAATTGTACCGATCAGCGGGACAGTTCTTC. Translation gives CASSQLYRSAGQFF.

This clonotype was counted at least ten times. The chain is built from TRBV10-2 and TRBJ2-6, with D unclear. V was cut by 3 bases and J by 1 base, with 10 bases left in between. The CDR3 totals 16 residues. Germline V gives CDR1 WSHSY, CDR2 SAAADI. CDR3 residues: CASSDPGRSGANVLTF. The CDR3, as DNA: TGCGCCAGCAGTGACCCAGGACGGTCTGGGGCCAACGTCCTGACTTTC.

This clonotype showed up just a few times. V and J are TRBV6-2 or TRBV6-3 and TRBJ2-7; TRBD2 matches 10 bases. Trimming cost V 6 bases and J 1 base; bases outside gene matches: 12. This CDR3 comprises 17 residues. Germline CDR1 and CDR2: MNHEY and SVGEGT. CDR3 nucleotides: TGTGCCAGCAGCCGCCACCTTAGCGGGAGGCTATCCTACGAGCAGTACTTC. Amino acids: CASSRHLSGRLSYEQYF.

In its sample, this clonotype was seen many times. The genes are TRBV30 and TRBJ1-1; D is unresolved. V was trimmed by 0 bases and J by 1 base, leaving 6 bases between them. Germline values: CDR1 GTSNPN, CDR2 SVGIG (reference sequence). The CDR3 totals 13 residues. The chain's CDR3 is CAWSVHRNTEAFF. The CDR3 DNA sequence: TGTGCCTGGAGTGTACACCGGAACACTGAAGCTTTCTTT.

The chain recombines TRBV11-2 with TRBJ2-3; TRBD2 matches 11 bases. V lost 2 bases and J lost 2; bases outside the gene matches: 3. Germline V gene data show CDR1 as SGHAT and CDR2 as FQNNGV. The CDR3 sequence is 16 residues long. CDR3 sequence (DNA): TGTGCCAGCAGCTTAACTAGCGGGGGCTACACAGATACGCAGTATTTT. This translates into CASSLTSGGYTDTQYF.

At least ten counts were recorded for this clonotype. The chain links TRBV20-1 to TRBJ1-4; 11 bases map to TRBD1. Germline V gives CDR1 DFQATT, CDR2 SNEGSKA (reference sequence). There are 14 residues in the CDR3. V was clipped by 1 base and J by 8 bases; unmatched bases: 3. In nucleotides, the CDR3 is TGCAGTGCTAGAGCCGGGACAGGGGGAGAAAAACTGTTTTTT. Encoded protein: CSARAGTGGEKLFF.

This clonotype was seen ten or more times. The V and J genes are TRBV6-5 and TRBJ2-7, with D perhaps TRBD2 (5 bases). From germline, CDR1 is MNHEY and CDR2 SVGAGI. Between the trimmed V and J ends, which lost 4 bases and 5 bases, there was a span of 12 bases. The CDR3 contains 13 residues. CDR3 DNA sequence: TGTGCCAGCAGTTCCCAATTGGGAGACGAGCAGTACTTC. Translating gives CASSSQLGDEQYF.

In this sample, this clonotype turned up many times. This rearrangement joins TRBV6-1 to TRBJ2-2; a weak D match, TRBD2 (6 bases). V was cut by 6 bases and J by 5 bases, with 16 bases left in between. The CDR3 spans 15 residues. Looked up from germline, CDR1 is MNHNS and CDR2 is SASEGT. CDR3 sequence: CASSLPSGGTGELFF. CDR3 nucleotide sequence: TGTGCCAGCAGCCTCCCGAGCGGAGGGACCGGGGAGCTGTTTTTT.